Presented here are 17 T cell receptor beta chains from one specimen sequenced in a study of cytomegalovirus exposure and HLA in healthy donors. 13 Jbeta primers and 60 Vbeta primers were used for the PCR. Repertoires were generated with immunoSEQ multiplex PCR, while TCRdb's copy carries only in-frame clones and drops some. This table holds about 140,000 clones, more than 70% found once. Input material: PBMCs. Source of these receptors: a man aged 45-60 years in good health and CMV-seronegative.

The gene calls are TRBV7-8 and TRBJ2-7; 8 nucleotides match TRBD2. Germline CDR1 is SGHVS and CDR2 is FQNEAQ. This CDR3 region has 15 residues. Trimming took 3 bases from V and 3 from J; bases not matched to a gene: 7. DNA for the CDR3: TGTGCCAGCAGCTTCTTAATCGGGACTAGCTACGAGCAGTACTTC. Its protein is CASSFLIGTSYEQYF. The full variable domain, with the rest looked up from reference TRBV7-8 and TRBJ2-7, is GAGVSQSPRYKVAKRGQDVALRCDPISGHVSLFWYQQALGQGPEFLTYFQNEAQLDKSGLPSDRFFAERPEGSVSTLKIQRTQQEDSAVYLCASSFLIGTSYEQYFGPGTRLTVT.

This rearrangement joins TRBV11-2 to TRBJ2-3, with 8 bases that match TRBD2. Germline CDR1 and CDR2: SGHAT and FQNNGV. This CDR3 comprises 16 residues. V shed 1 base and J 2 bases; nucleotides not matched to a gene: 5. Here the CDR3 DNA reads TGTGCCAGCAGCTTAGTTGCTAGCGGGTTCACAGATACGCAGTATTTT. This gives the protein CASSLVASGFTDTQYF.

This clone was detected only a few times. The V and J genes are TRBV28 and TRBJ1-1, with unresolved D. This CDR3 comprises 13 residues. V was shortened by 3 bases and J by 0 bases, with 5 bases between the two germline ends. Germline V gives CDR1 MDHEN, CDR2 SYDVKM. The CDR3 sequence is CASSFVLNTEAFF. CDR3 in DNA: TGTGCCAGCAGTTTCGTTTTGAACACTGAAGCTTTCTTT. Full variable domain (outside the CDR3, taken from reference TRBV28 and TRBJ1-1): DVKVTQSSRYLVKRTGEKVFLECVQDMDHENMFWYRQDPGLGLRLIYFSYDVKMKEKGDIPEGYSVSREKKERFSLILESASTNQTSMYLCASSFVLNTEAFFGQGTRLTVV.

Here the CDR3 reads CASLNGPDRGPGGELFF. CDR3 in DNA: TGTGCCAGCCTAAATGGTCCGGACAGGGGGCCCGGCGGGGAGCTGTTTTTT. This rearrangement joins TRBV19 to TRBJ2-2; 11 bases fit TRBD1. Germline V gene lookup returns CDR1 LNHDA and CDR2 SQIVND (reference sequence). V was clipped by 9 bases and J by 7 bases; unmatched bases: 16. The CDR3 runs to 17 residues.

V gene TRBV9 combines with J gene TRBJ2-5; D is unresolved. The V end was cut by 2 bases, the J end by 2 bases, with 13 bases between. The CDR3 totals 15 residues. Germline V gives CDR1 SGDLS, CDR2 YYNGEE. The CDR3 region has the DNA TGTGCCAGCAGCGTGACCGGGTTTTCGCAAGAGACCCAGTACTTC. Its translation: CASSVTGFSQETQYF.

The V gene is TRBV7-8, the J gene TRBJ2-3; 11 bases match TRBD2. Per germline, CDR1 SGHVS and CDR2 FQNEAQ. There are 16 residues in the CDR3. V was pared by 4 bases and J by 4 bases, with 7 bases of the junction left unmatched. CDR3 in amino acids: CASSSSSGGSADTQYF. The CDR3 DNA reads TGTGCCAGCAGCTCGTCTAGCGGGGGGTCCGCAGATACGCAGTATTTT.

The genes are TRBV18 and TRBJ1-5; a possible D gene is TRBD1 (5 bases). Germline CDR1 reads KGHSH; CDR2 reads LQKENI. Trimming removed 2 bases from V and 3 bases from J, with 8 bases in between. The CDR3 spans 14 residues. In DNA form, the CDR3 reads TGTGCCAGCTCACCAGGCAGGGTCAATCAGCCCCAGCATTTT. Translated, it gives CASSPGRVNQPQHF.

The rearrangement links TRBV7-2 to TRBJ2-2; D uncertain. CDR1 and CDR2 (germline): SGHTA, FQGNSA. Trimming pared 1 base from V and 13 bases from J, leaving 10 bases between. This CDR3 is 12 amino acids long. Written as DNA, the CDR3 is TGTGCCAGCAGCTTAGAATCCCTCGGGCTGTTTTTT. This gives the protein CASSLESLGLFF.

The chain is built from TRBV28 and TRBJ1-5, with TRBD1 as a possible D gene (6 bases). Germline CDR1 and CDR2: MDHEN and SYDVKM. The CDR3 loop spans 12 amino acids. The CDR3 DNA follows: TGTGCGGAAGGCAGGGGTAAACAGCCCCAGCATTTT. Amino acids: CAEGRGKQPQHF.

The chain uses TRBV7-3 and TRBJ2-2; 9 nucleotides line up with TRBD1. CDR1 and CDR2 (germline): SGHTA, FQGTGA. The CDR3 spans 17 residues. The V gene end was trimmed by 2 bases and the J gene end by 5 bases; junction bases not matched to a gene: 9. DNA for the CDR3: TGTGCCAGCAGCTTATTACCCTCGACAGGGGGTACCGGGGAGCTGTTTTTT. Encoded protein: CASSLLPSTGGTGELFF.

This sequence joins TRBV14 and TRBJ2-3; 7 bases map to TRBD2. Per the germline V gene, CDR1 is SGHDN and CDR2 is FVKESK. V gave up 5 bases and J gave up 4 bases; unmatched junction bases: 12. The CDR3 consists of 16 residues. The CDR3 DNA sequence: TGTGCCAGCAGCTATTTAGCGGGTAGGGGAGCAGATACGCAGTATTTT. This encodes CASSYLAGRGADTQYF.

This clone was recorded a few times. This chain uses TRBV28 with TRBJ1-1, with D maybe TRBD1 (5 bases). Deletions cut 5 bases from V and 2 bases from J, with 12 bases between. CDR1 MDHEN and CDR2 SYDVKM come from the germline V gene. CDR3 length: 14 residues. The CDR3 DNA sequence: TGTGCCAGCAGTCTAAGGGGCGTCAACACTGAAGCTTTCTTT. Protein sequence: CASSLRGVNTEAFF.

J is TRBJ2-1 and V is TRBV7-3; 13 bases are shared with TRBD2. The V gene end was trimmed by 5 bases and the J gene end by 4 bases; junction bases not matched to a gene: 8. The CDR3 covers 17 residues. The germline V gene encodes CDR1 SGHTA and CDR2 FQGTGA. The CDR3 bases are TGTGCCAGCAGCACCTCCGGGACTAGCGGGGCATACAATGAGCAGTTCTTC. Translation: CASSTSGTSGAYNEQFF. Full variable domain (missing parts from reference TRBV7-3 and TRBJ2-1): GAGVSQTPSNKVTEKGKYVELRCDPISGHTALYWYRQSLGQGPEFLIYFQGTGAADDSGLPNDRFFAVRPEGSVSTLKIQRTERGDSAVYLCASSTSGTSGAYNEQFFGPGTRLTVL.

The chain carries TRBV7-8 and TRBJ2-1; D may be TRBD2 (6 bases). Germline CDR1 is SGHVS and CDR2 is FQNEAQ. The V and J ends lost 5 bases and 6 bases respectively, with 17 bases between them. This CDR3 has 15 residues. The CDR3 DNA sequence: TGTGCCAGCAGCCCTAGCACTGGTAGCGGCAATGAGCAGTTCTTC. It specifies CASSPSTGSGNEQFF.

The V call is TRBV30, the J call TRBJ2-2; 9 bases are a match to TRBD2. V shed 4 bases, J shed 5 bases, and the junction held 11 bases outside the gene matches. Germline V lookup: CDR1 GTSNPN, CDR2 SVGIG (reference sequence). The CDR3 is 16 amino acids. This CDR3 reads CAWIPPGLAWTGELFF. CDR3 sequence (DNA): TGTGCCTGGATTCCGCCGGGACTAGCATGGACCGGGGAGCTGTTTTTT.

This chain uses TRBV6-5 with TRBJ2-6; D might be TRBD1 (6 bases). The CDR3 runs to 16 residues. V dropped 3 bases and J dropped 1 base, with 10 bases sitting between them. Germline V gene data show CDR1 as MNHEY and CDR2 as SVGAGI. The CDR3 DNA reads TGTGCCAGCAGTTATAACACAGGGTCTGGGGCCAACGTCCTGACTTTC. It is translated as CASSYNTGSGANVLTF.

The CDR3 spells CASSGTYGDTNEKLFF. DNA for the CDR3: TGTGCCAGCTCCGGGACATATGGGGACACTAATGAAAAACTGTTTTTT. The V gene is TRBV18, the J gene TRBJ1-4; D is perhaps TRBD1 (6 bases). V was clipped by 6 bases and J by 2 bases, with 16 bases between them. This CDR3 is built from 16 residues. CDR1 and CDR2 from the germline V gene are KGHSH and LQKENI.